This TCR beta chain was sequenced in a study of monozygotic twins with cystic fibrosis. General study results and limits: J usage was most co-twin-similar in 8 of 16 pairs, V in 13. Clonality was generally low (median roughly 0.01), higher in the most severe patients.

Assay: immunoSEQ multiplex PCR; the TCRdb copy retains only in-frame clones and omits some. Of 30,000 or so clones listed, under 70% are singletons. V lost 4 bases to trimming and J lost 1 base; unmatched junction nucleotides: 4. Germline V gives CDR1 SGHNT, CDR2 YYREEE (reference sequence). This CDR3 is built from 14 residues. This clone was observed once. The antigen remains undetermined. This chain connects TRBV5-4 to TRBJ2-5; TRBD1 agrees at 7 bases. The sequence was obtained from a girl aged 5-17 years with cystic fibrosis. Sequencing was performed on blood. The CDR3: CASSPDRAQETQYF. Here the CDR3 DNA reads TGTGCCAGCAGCCCCGACAGGGCCCAAGAGACCCAGTACTTC.